This T cell receptor beta chain was sequenced for a study of neurological immune-mediated disorders. General observations from the study: No sharing of CDR3 amino acid sequences was observed among expanded clones across subjects, suggesting private repertoires in all groups.

Over 180 million TCR-beta sequences, together covering 15-18 subjects, were produced by every individual sequencing run that was carried out. TCRdb re-analysed the 5' RACE reads in MiXCR, keeping a single row per CDR3 protein. The repertoire includes tens of thousands of distinct CDR3 sequences, approximately 5.3% of them detected once, and around 2.1% sits in the top ten. This clonotype was seen repeatedly, ten times or more. Its antigen is unidentified. The cells used in sorted libraries, CD4+ or CD8+ T cells, numbered some 1 million. Trimming at V came to 1 base and at J to 2 bases, leaving 5 bases not matched to a gene. The CDR3 has 17 amino acids.

This TCR was sampled from a woman between 45 and 60 years old in good health. This rearrangement joins TRBV12-3 or TRBV12-4 to TRBJ2-3; TRBD2 aligns across 11 bases. Sequenced input: CD4+ T cells from blood. Here the CDR3 DNA reads TGTGCCAGCAGTTTAGAACTAGCGGGGGCCCACACAGATACGCAGTATTTT. Translating gives CASSLELAGAHTDTQYF.